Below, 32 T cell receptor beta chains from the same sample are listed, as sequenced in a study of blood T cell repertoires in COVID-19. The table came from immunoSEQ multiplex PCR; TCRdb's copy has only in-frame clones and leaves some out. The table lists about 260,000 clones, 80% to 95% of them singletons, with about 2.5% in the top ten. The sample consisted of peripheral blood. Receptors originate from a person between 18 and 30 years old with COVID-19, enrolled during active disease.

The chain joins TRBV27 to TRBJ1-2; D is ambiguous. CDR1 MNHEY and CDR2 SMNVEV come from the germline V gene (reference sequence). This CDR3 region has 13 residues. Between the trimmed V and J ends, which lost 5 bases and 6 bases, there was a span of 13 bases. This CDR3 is CASSPQLSDGYTF. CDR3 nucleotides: TGTGCCAGCAGTCCGCAACTATCGGATGGCTACACCTTC.

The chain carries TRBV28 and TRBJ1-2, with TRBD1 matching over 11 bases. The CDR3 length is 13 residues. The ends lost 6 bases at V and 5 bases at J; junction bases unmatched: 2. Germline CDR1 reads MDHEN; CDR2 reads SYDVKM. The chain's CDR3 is CASSRDRGYGYTF. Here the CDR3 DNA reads TGTGCCAGCAGCCGGGACAGGGGGTATGGCTACACCTTC.

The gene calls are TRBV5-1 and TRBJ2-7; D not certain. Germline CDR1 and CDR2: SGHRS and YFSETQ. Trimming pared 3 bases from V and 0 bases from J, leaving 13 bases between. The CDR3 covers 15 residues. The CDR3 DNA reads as TGCGCCAGCAGCTCGTACCTGGAGAGCTCCTACGAGCAGTACTTC. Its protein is CASSSYLESSYEQYF.

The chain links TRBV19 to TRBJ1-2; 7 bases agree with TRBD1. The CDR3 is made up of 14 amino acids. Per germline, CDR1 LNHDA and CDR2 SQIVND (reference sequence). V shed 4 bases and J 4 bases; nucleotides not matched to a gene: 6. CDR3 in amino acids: CASSRKGTVYGYTF. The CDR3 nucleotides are TGTGCCAGTAGTAGAAAGGGGACAGTCTATGGCTACACCTTC.

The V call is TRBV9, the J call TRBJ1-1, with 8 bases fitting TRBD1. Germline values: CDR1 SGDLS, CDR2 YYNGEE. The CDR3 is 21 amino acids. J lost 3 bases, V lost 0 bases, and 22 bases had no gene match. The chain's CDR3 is CASSVGPIPFTSRGQDTEAFF. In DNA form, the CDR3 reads TGTGCCAGCAGCGTAGGCCCCATCCCCTTCACTTCCAGGGGGCAGGACACTGAAGCTTTCTTT.

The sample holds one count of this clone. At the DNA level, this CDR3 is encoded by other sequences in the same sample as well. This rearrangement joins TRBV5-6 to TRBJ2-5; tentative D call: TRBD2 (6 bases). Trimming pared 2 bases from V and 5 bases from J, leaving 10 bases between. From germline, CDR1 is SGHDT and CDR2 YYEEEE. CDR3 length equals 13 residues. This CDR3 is CASSLGGEETQYF. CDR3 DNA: TGTGCCAGCAGCTTAGGAGGGGAGGAGACCCAGTACTTC.

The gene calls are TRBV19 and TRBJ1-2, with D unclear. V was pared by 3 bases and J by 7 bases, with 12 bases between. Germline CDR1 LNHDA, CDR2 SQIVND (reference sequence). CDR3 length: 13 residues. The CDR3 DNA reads TGTGCCAGTAGTATTGGTCTGGTCGGTGGCTACACCTTC. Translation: CASSIGLVGGYTF. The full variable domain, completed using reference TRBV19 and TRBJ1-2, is DGGITQSPKYLFRKEGQNVTLSCEQNLNHDAMYWYRQDPGQGLRLIYYSQIVNDFQKGDIAEGYSVSREKKESFPLTVTSAQKNPTAFYLCASSIGLVGGYTFGSGTRLTVV.

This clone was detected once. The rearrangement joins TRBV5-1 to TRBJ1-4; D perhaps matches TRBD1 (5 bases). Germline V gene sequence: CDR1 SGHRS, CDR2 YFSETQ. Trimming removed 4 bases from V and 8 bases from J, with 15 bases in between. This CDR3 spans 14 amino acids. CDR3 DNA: TGCGCCAGCAGCGCCCTAGGGTCAGGGGAAAAACTGTTTTTT. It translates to CASSALGSGEKLFF.

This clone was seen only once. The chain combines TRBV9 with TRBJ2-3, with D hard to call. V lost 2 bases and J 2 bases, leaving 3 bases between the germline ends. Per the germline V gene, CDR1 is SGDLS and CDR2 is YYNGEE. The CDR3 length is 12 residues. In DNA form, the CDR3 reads TGTGCCAGCAGCGTCTTCACAGATACGCAGTATTTT. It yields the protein CASSVFTDTQYF.

CDR3 loop: CASSLGQSTEAFF. The DNA for the CDR3 is TGTGCCAGCAGTTTGGGACAGAGCACTGAAGCTTTCTTT. The V call is TRBV6-5, the J call TRBJ1-1, with TRBD1 identical over 7 bases. Germline CDR1 MNHEY, CDR2 SVGAGI. The CDR3 loop spans 13 amino acids. V lost 4 bases, J lost 4 bases, and 3 bases stayed unmatched.

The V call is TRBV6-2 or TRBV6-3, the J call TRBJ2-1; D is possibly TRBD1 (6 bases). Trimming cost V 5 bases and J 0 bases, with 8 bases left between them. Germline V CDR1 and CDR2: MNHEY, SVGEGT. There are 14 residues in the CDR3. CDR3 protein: CASSTGSSYNEQFF. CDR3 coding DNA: TGTGCCAGCAGTACAGGGAGCTCCTACAATGAGCAGTTCTTC.

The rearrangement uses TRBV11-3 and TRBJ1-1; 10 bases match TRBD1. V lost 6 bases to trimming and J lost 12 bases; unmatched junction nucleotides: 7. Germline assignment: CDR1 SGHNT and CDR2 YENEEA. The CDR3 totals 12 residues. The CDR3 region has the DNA TGTGCCAGCAGTTCCCCGGGACAGGGGACTTTCTTT. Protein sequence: CASSSPGQGTFF.

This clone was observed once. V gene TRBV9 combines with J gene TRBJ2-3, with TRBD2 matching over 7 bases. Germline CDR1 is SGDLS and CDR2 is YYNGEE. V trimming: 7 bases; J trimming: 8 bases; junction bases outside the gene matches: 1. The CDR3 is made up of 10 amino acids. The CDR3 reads CASGEGTQYF. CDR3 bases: TGTGCCAGCGGGGAGGGTACGCAGTATTTT.

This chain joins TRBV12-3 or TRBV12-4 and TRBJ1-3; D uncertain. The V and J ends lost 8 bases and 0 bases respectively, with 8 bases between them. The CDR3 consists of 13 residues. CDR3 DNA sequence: TGTGCCAGCGCCACCAGCTCTGGAAACACCATATATTTT. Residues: CASATSSGNTIYF.

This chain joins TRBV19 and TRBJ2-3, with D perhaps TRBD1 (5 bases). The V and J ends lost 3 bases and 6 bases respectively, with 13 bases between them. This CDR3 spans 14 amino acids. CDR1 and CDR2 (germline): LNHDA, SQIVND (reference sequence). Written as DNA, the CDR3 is TGTGCCAGTAGTATGGGGCTAGTCCGGGATACGCAGTATTTT. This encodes CASSMGLVRDTQYF.

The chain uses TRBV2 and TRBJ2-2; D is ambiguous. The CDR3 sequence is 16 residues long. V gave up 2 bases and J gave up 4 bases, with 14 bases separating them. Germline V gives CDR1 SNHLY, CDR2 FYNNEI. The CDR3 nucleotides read TGTGCCAGCAGTGAATTAGGCCTAGACGGCACCGGGGAGCTGTTTTTT. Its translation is CASSELGLDGTGELFF.

In DNA, the CDR3 is TGTGCCTGGAGCCCGGACTGGCACAATGAGCAGTTCTTC. The encoded protein is CAWSPDWHNEQFF. The J gene is TRBJ2-1, the V gene TRBV30; possibly TRBD2 for D (5 bases). Germline lookup yields CDR1 GTSNPN and CDR2 SVGIG (reference sequence). Deletions cut 3 bases from V and 5 bases from J, with 11 bases between. This CDR3 has 13 amino acids.

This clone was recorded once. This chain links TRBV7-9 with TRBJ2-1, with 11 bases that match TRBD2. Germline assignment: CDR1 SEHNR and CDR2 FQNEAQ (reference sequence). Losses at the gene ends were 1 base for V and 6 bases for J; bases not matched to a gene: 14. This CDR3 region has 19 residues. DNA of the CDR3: TGTGCCAGCAGCTTAGACCCACGGCCCACTAGCGGGAGTTTCAATGAGCAGTTCTTC. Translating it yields CASSLDPRPTSGSFNEQFF.

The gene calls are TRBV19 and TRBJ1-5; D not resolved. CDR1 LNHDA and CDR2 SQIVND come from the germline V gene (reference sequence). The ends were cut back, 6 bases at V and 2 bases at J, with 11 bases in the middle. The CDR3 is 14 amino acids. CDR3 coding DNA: TGTGCCAGTAGGTCGGGTAATGGCAATCAGCCCCAGCATTTT. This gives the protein CASRSGNGNQPQHF.

Here the CDR3 reads CASSRTTSGRGGTDTQYF. The CDR3 DNA reads TGTGCCAGCAGCCGCACGACTAGCGGGAGAGGTGGGACAGATACGCAGTATTTT. The V and J genes are TRBV3-1 (or the pseudogene TRBV3-2) and TRBJ2-3, with 12 bases that match TRBD2. With 4 bases clipped from V and 3 bases from J, the junction kept 11 bases outside the gene matches. The V gene's germline CDR1 is LGHDT and CDR2 YNNKEL (reference sequence). The CDR3 has 18 amino acids.

CDR3 sequence (DNA): TGTGCCAGCAGCCCCCCCGGGAGGAGCACTGAAGCTTTCTTT. Encoded protein: CASSPPGRSTEAFF. This chain uses TRBV27 with TRBJ1-1; D is unclear. Trimming removed 6 bases from V and 4 bases from J, with 15 bases in between. Germline V gene lookup returns CDR1 MNHEY and CDR2 SMNVEV (reference sequence). The CDR3 has 14 amino acids.

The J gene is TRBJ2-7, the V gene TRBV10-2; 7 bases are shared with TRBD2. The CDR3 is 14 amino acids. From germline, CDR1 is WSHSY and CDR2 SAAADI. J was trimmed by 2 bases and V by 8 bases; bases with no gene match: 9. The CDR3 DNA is TGCGCCAGCCAAAAAACTAGCGTACCCTACGAGCAGTACTTC. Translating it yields CASQKTSVPYEQYF.

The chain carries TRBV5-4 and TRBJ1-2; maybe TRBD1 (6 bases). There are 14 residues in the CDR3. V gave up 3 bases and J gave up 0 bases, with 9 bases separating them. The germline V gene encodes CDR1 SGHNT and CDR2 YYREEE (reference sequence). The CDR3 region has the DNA TGTGCCAGCAGCTCCGGGACAACTAACTATGGCTACACCTTC. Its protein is CASSSGTTNYGYTF. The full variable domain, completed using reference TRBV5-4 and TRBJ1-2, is ETGVTQSPTHLIKTRGQQVTLRCSSQSGHNTVSWYQQALGQGPQFIFQYYREEENGRGNFPPRFSGLQFPNYSSELNVNALELDDSALYLCASSSGTTNYGYTFGSGTRLTVV.

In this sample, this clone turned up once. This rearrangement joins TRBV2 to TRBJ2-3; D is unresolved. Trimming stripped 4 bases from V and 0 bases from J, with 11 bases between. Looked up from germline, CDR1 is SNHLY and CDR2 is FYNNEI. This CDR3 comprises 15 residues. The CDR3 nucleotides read TGTGCCAGCAGTGTTTCCGCGGCTAGCACAGATACGCAGTATTTT. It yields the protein CASSVSAASTDTQYF.

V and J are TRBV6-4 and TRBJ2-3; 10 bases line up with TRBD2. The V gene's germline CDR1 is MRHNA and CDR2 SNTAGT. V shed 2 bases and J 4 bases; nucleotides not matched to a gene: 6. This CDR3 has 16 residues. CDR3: CASSDDRAGGPDTQYF. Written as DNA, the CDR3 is TGTGCCAGCAGTGACGATAGAGCGGGAGGGCCAGATACGCAGTATTTT.

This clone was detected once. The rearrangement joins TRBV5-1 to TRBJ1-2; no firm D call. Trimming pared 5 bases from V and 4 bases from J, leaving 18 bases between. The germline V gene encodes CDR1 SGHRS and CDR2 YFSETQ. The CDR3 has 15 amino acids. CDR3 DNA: TGCGCCAGCAGGTCACTCGAGGGCGGAGGCTATGGCTACACCTTC. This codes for CASRSLEGGGYGYTF.

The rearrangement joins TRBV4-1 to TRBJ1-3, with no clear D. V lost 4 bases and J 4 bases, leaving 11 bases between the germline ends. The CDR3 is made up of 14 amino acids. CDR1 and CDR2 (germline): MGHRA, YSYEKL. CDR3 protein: CASSLEDGGNTIYF. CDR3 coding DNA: TGCGCCAGCAGCCTGGAGGACGGCGGAAACACCATATATTTT.

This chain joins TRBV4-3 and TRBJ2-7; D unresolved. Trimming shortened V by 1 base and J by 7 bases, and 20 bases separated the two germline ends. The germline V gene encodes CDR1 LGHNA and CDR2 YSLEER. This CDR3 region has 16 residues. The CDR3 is CASSQVAVGFKREQYF. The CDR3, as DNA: TGCGCCAGCAGCCAAGTGGCGGTCGGCTTTAAGAGAGAGCAGTACTTC.

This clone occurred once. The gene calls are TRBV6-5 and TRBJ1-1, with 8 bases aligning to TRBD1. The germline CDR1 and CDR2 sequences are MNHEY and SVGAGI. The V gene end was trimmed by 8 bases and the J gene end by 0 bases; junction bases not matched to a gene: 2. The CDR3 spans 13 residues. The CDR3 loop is CASRTGMNTEAFF. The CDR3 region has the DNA TGTGCCAGCCGGACAGGGATGAACACTGAAGCTTTCTTT.

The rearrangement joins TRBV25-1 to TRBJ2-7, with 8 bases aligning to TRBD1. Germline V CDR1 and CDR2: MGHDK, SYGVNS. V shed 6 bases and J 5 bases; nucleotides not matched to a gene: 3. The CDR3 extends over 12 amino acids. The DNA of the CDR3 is TGTGCCAGCAGAGACAGGGGCCACGAGCAGTACTTC. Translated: CASRDRGHEQYF.

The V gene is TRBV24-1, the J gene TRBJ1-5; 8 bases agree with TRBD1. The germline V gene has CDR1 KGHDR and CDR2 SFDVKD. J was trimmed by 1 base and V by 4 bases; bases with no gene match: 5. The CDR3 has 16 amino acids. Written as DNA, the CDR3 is TGTGCCACCAGTGAAGCCGGACAGGGCAGCAATCAGCCCCAGCATTTT. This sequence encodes CATSEAGQGSNQPQHF.

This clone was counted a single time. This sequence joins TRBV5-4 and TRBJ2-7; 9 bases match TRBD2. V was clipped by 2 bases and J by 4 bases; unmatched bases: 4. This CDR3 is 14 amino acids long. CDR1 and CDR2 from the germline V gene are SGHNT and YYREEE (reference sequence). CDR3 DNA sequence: TGTGCCAGCAGCTTCGCTAGCGGGACGTACGAGCAGTACTTC. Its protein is CASSFASGTYEQYF.